This TCR beta chain derives from a study of cytomegalovirus exposure and HLA in healthy donors. Overall study findings and caveats: An analysis was carried out later, and it reportedly showed fewer N-insertions in an Asian-associated ancestry cluster than the roughly 700-donor mean. In a later analysis, several top co-occurrence clusters appeared linked to parvovirus B19, influenza, CMV and Epstein-Barr virus. Sequence variants that were highly shared formed a cluster that was likely a sequencing artifact. Earlier analysis yielded a pattern in which most TCR beta V segments were productive about 90% or about 30% of the time.

Use of 60 Vbeta and 13 Jbeta primers characterized the PCR. Clones were sequenced by immunoSEQ multiplex PCR, and TCRdb holds only the in-frame ones, with some missing. The data hold roughly 130,000 clones, with roughly 79% observed a single time. As to this clone: Its antigen is unidentified.

The CDR3 is 12 amino acids. The germline gives CDR1 SEHNR, CDR2 FQNEAQ (reference sequence). V was clipped by 10 bases and J by 6 bases, with 15 bases between them. The clonotype was recovered from a boy aged 2-15 years in good health and CMV-seronegative. The V call is TRBV7-9, the J call TRBJ1-1, with TRBD1 as a possible D gene (6 bases). Source material: PBMCs. CDR3 amino acids: CAISRTDPEAFF. CDR3 DNA sequence: TGTGCCATTTCCAGGACAGACCCTGAAGCTTTCTTT.